This is a list of T cell receptor beta chains from one sample in a study of cytomegalovirus exposure and HLA in healthy donors. The protocol was immunoSEQ multiplex PCR, while the TCRdb copy is restricted to in-frame clones and leaves out a portion. The profile covers roughly 120,000 clones, with 70% to 85% appearing a single time and 3.7% taken by the ten largest. Sequencing was carried out using PBMCs. Receptors were obtained from a human donor in good health. The conserved cysteine and the conserved F or W are not part of the CDR3 here. Each record gives: V gene, D gene, J gene, CDR3 protein. The D gene is left open where the match is weak.

>TRBV25-1|TRBD1|TRBJ1-1
ASRTGGLGNTEAF
>TRBV4-1|NA|TRBJ1-1
ASSQEADHTEAF
>TRBV6-5|TRBD1|TRBJ1-1
ASKTGGGRPEAF
>TRBV7-3|NA|TRBJ2-3
ASSLGVGTDTQY
>TRBV6-4|TRBD2|TRBJ2-1
ASSVERESHNEQF
>TRBV7-2|NA|TRBJ1-6
ASSTDSYSPLH
>TRBV28|TRBD1|TRBJ1-2
ATTGGYGYT
>TRBV10-3|NA|TRBJ1-5
AISEGQNSNQPQH
>TRBV6-5|TRBD1|TRBJ1-1
ASSYEQGAGTEAF
>TRBV18|NA|TRBJ2-7
ASSPNNGGLAEQY